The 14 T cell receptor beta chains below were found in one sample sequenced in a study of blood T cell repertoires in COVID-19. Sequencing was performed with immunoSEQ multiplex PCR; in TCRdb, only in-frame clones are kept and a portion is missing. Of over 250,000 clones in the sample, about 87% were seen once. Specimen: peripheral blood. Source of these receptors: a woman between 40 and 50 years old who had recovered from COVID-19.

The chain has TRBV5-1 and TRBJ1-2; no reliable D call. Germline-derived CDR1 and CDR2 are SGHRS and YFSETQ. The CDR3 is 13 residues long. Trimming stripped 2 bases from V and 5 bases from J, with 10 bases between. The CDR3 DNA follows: TGCGCCAGCAGCTTCCAGAATTCTTATGGCTACACCTTC. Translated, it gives CASSFQNSYGYTF. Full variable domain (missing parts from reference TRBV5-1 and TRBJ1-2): KAGVTQTPRYLIKTRGQQVTLSCSPISGHRSVSWYQQTPGQGLQFLFEYFSETQRNKGNFPGRFSGRQFSNSRSEMNVSTLELGDSALYLCASSFQNSYGYTFGSGTRLTVV.

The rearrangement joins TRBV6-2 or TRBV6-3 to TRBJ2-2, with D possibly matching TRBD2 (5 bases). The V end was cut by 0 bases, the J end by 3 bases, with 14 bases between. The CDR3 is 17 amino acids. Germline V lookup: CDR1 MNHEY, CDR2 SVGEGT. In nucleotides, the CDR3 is TGTGCCAGCAGTTACTCGATTTACAACGGGGACACCGGGGAGCTGTTTTTT. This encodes CASSYSIYNGDTGELFF.

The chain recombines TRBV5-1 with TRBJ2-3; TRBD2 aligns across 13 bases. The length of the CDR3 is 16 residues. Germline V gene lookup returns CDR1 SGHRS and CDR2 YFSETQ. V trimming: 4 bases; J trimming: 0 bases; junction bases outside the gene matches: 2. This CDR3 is CASSEGLAGSTDTQYF. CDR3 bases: TGCGCCAGCAGCGAGGGACTAGCGGGGAGCACAGATACGCAGTATTTT.

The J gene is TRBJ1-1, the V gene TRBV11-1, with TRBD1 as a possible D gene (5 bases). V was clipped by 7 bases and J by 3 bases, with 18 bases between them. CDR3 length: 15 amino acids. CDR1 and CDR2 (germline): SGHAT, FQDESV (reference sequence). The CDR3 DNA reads TGTGCCAGCACCCCCCGGGGGGTAGGGGACACTGAAGCTTTCTTT. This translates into CASTPRGVGDTEAFF.

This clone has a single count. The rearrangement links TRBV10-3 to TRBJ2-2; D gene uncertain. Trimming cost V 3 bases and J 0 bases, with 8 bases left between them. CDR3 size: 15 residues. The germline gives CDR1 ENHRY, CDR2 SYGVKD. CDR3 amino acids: CAISDTDTNTGELFF. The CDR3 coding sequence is TGTGCCATCAGTGACACAGATACGAACACCGGGGAGCTGTTTTTT.

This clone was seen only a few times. CDR3: CASGSPGQPNEKLFF. The CDR3 nucleotides read TGTGCCAGTGGAAGCCCGGGACAGCCTAATGAAAAACTGTTTTTT. V gene TRBV19 combines with J gene TRBJ1-4, with 7 bases that match TRBD1. This CDR3 spans 15 amino acids. Germline-derived CDR1 and CDR2 are LNHDA and SQIVND (reference sequence). Trimming removed 8 bases from V and 3 bases from J; junction bases left unmatched: 9.

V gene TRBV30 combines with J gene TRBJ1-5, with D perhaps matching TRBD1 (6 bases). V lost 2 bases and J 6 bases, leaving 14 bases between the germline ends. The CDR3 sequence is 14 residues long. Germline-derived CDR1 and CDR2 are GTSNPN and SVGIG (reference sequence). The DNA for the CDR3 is TGTGCCTGGAGTCTAGGGGGATCGGGTCAGCCCCAGCATTTT. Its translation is CAWSLGGSGQPQHF.

CDR3 sequence reads: CAITGQGDENTIYF. The CDR3 region has the DNA TGTGCCATCACCGGACAGGGGGACGAAAACACCATATATTTT. V usage is TRBV10-3 and J usage is TRBJ1-3; 10 bases match TRBD1. V was clipped by 7 bases and J by 6 bases; unmatched bases: 6. Per the germline V gene, CDR1 is ENHRY and CDR2 is SYGVKD. The CDR3 consists of 14 residues.

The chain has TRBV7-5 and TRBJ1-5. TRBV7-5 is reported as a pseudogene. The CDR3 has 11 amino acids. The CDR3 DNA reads TGTGCCAGAAGCCGCCGGGAGCCCCAGCATTTT. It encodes CARSRREPQHF.

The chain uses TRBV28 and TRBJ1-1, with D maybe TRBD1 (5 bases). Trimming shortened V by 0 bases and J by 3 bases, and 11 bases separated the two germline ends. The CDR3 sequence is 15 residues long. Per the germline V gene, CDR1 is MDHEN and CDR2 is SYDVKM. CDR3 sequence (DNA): TGTGCCAGCAGTTTATGGGGGGGAGGGGACACTGAAGCTTTCTTT. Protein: CASSLWGGGDTEAFF.

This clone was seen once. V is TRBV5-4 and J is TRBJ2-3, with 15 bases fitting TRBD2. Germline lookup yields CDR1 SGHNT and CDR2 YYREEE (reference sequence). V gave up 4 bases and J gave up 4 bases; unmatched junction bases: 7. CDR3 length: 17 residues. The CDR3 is CASSRTSGRGLADTQYF. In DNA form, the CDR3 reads TGTGCCAGCAGCCGGACTAGCGGGAGGGGTTTGGCAGATACGCAGTATTTT.

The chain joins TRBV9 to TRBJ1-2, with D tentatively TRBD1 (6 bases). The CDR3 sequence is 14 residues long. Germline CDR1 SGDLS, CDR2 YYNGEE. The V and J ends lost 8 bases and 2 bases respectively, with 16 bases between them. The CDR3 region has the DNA TGTGCCAGTGGCCCCCAACAGGGAAACTATGGCTACACCTTC. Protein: CASGPQQGNYGYTF.

The CDR3 bases are TGTGCCAGCAGACTGGGAGGAGAGACCCAGTACTTC. It encodes CASRLGGETQYF. The chain uses TRBV7-9 and TRBJ2-5; D perhaps matches TRBD2 (6 bases). The CDR3 covers 12 residues. The V and J ends lost 6 bases and 4 bases respectively, with 9 bases between them. The germline V gene encodes CDR1 SEHNR and CDR2 FQNEAQ (reference sequence).

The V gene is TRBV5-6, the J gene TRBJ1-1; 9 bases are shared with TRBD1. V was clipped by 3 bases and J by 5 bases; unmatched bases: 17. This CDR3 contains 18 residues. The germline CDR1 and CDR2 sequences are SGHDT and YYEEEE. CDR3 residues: CASSSWGGQGVLVTEAFF. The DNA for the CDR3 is TGTGCCAGCAGCTCCTGGGGGGGACAGGGTGTTTTAGTGACTGAAGCTTTCTTT.